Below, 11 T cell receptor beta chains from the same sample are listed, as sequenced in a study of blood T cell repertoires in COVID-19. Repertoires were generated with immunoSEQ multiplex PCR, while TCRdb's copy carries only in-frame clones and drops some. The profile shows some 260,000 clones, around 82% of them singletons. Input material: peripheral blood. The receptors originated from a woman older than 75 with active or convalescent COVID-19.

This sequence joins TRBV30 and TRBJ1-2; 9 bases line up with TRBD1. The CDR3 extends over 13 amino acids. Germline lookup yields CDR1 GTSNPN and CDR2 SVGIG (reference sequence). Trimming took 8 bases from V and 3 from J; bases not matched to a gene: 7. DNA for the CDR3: TGTGCCAGGGACAGGGTATCTGACTATGGCTACACCTTC. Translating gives CARDRVSDYGYTF.

This CDR3 reads CASSLWSGTGGRGAFF. The CDR3 DNA reads as TGTGCCAGCAGCTTATGGTCGGGGACAGGGGGCAGGGGAGCTTTCTTT. The rearrangement uses TRBV7-9 and TRBJ1-1; 12 nucleotides align to TRBD1. V trimming: 2 bases; J trimming: 10 bases; junction bases outside the gene matches: 11. From germline, CDR1 is SEHNR and CDR2 FQNEAQ (reference sequence). There are 16 residues in the CDR3. Full variable domain (missing parts from reference TRBV7-9 and TRBJ1-1): DTGVSQNPRHKITKRGQNVTFRCDPISEHNRLYWYRQTLGQGPEFLTYFQNEAQLEKSRLLSDRFSAERPKGSFSTLEIQRTEQGDSAMYLCASSLWSGTGGRGAFFGQGTRLTVV.

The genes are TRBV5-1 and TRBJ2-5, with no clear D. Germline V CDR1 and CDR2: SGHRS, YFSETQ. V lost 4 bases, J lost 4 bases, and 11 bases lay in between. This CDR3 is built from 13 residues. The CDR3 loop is CASSIPTRETQYF. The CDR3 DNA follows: TGCGCCAGCAGCATACCGACAAGAGAGACCCAGTACTTC.

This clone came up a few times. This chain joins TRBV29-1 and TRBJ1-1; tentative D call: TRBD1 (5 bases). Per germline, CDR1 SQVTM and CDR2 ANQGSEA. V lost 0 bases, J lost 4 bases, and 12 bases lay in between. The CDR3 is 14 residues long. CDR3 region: CSVEDWGVSTEAFF. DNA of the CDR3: TGCAGCGTTGAAGATTGGGGGGTTAGCACTGAAGCTTTCTTT.

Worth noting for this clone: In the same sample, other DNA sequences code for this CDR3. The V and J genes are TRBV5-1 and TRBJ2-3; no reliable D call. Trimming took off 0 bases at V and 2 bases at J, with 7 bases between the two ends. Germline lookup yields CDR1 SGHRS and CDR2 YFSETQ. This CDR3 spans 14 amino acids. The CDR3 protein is CASSLVQSTDTQYF. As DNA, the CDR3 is TGCGCCAGCAGCTTGGTACAGTCCACAGATACGCAGTATTTT. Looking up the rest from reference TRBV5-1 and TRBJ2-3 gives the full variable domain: KAGVTQTPRYLIKTRGQQVTLSCSPISGHRSVSWYQQTPGQGLQFLFEYFSETQRNKGNFPGRFSGRQFSNSRSEMNVSTLELGDSALYLCASSLVQSTDTQYFGPGTRLTVL.

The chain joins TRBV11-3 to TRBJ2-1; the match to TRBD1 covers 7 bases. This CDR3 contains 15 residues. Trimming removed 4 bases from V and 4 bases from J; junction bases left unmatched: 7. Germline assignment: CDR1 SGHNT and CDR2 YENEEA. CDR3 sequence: CASSSGGNVYNEQFF. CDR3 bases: TGTGCCAGCAGCTCAGGGGGTAATGTGTACAATGAGCAGTTCTTC.

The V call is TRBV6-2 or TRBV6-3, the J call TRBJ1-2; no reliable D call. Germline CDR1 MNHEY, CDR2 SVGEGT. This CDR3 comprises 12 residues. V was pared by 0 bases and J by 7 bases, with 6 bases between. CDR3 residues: CASSYSAGGYTF. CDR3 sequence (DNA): TGTGCCAGCAGTTACTCGGCAGGTGGCTACACCTTC.

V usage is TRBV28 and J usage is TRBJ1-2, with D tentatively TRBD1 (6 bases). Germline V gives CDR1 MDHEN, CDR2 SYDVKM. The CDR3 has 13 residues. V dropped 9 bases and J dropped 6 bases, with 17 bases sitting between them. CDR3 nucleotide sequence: TGTGCCAGTCTGATACAGGGTACGGATGGCTACACCTTC. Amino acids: CASLIQGTDGYTF.

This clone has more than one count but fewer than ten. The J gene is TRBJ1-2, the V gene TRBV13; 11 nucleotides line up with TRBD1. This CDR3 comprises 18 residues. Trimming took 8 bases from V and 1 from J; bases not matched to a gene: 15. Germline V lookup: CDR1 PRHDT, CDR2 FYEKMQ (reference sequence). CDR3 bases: TGTGCCAGCGGAAATCAGAAGCGGGACAGGGGGTTTAACTATGGCTACACCTTC. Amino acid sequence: CASGNQKRDRGFNYGYTF. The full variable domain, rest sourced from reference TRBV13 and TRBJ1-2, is AAGVIQSPRHLIKEKRETATLKCYPIPRHDTVYWYQQGPGQDPQFLISFYEKMQSDKGSIPDRFSAQQFSDYHSELNMSSLELGDSALYFCASGNQKRDRGFNYGYTFGSGTRLTVV.

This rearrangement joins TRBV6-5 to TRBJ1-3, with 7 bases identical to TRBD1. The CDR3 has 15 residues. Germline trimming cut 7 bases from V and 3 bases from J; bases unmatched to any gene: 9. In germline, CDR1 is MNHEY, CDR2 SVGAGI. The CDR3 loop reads CASIPPGGNGNTIYF. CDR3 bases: TGTGCCAGCATCCCCCCAGGGGGGAATGGAAACACCATATATTTT.

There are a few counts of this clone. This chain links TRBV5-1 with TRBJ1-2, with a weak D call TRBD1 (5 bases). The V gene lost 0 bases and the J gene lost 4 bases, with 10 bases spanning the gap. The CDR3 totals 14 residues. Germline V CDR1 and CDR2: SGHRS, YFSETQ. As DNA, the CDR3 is TGCGCCAGCAGCTTGGCCGATACAGGCTATGGCTACACCTTC. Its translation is CASSLADTGYGYTF.